This T cell receptor beta chain was found in a study of T cell repertoires in cytomegalovirus infection. Overall study: CMV infection plus the matching HLA type was flagged by public TCR beta signatures.

TCRdb processed the reads anew with MiXCR; each CDR3 protein has one entry. The sample has about 600,000 distinct CDR3 sequences, 20% to 30% seen once; the top ten hold 6.5% to 10%. In this sample, this clonotype turned up a few times. The antigen is not known. This CDR3 spans 15 amino acids. J lost 6 bases, V lost 5 bases, and 4 bases had no gene match. The germline V gene encodes CDR1 MDHEN and CDR2 SYDVKM. Whole-study results and caveats: The cumulative frequency of public TCR beta families identified carriers of CMV plus the relevant HLA. Dominating the ex vivo response were TCR beta clonotypes that were CMV-specific and HLA-C-restricted.

The sequenced material came from CD8+ T cells from PBMCs. The chain employs TRBV28 and TRBJ1-6; 10 positions agree with TRBD1. The origin of this receptor is a human donor in good health (CMV status not recorded). Some clones in this sample may be carry-over from other donors' samples. The CDR3 reads CASSPRQGANSPLHF. CDR3 bases: TGTGCCAGCAGTCCGAGACAGGGGGCTAATTCACCCCTCCACTTT.